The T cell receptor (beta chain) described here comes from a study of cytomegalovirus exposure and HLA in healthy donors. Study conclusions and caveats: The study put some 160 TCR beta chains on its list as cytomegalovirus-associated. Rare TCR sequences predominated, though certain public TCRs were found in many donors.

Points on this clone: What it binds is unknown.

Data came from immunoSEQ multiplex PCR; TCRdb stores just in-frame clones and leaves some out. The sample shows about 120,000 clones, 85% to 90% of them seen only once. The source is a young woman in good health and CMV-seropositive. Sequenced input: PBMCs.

DNA of the CDR3: TGTGCCAGCAGCCGCGGGACTAGCGGCTACGAGCAGTACTTC. It is translated as CASSRGTSGYEQYF. This chain connects TRBV13 to TRBJ2-7; 11 bases fit TRBD2. Trimming cost V 5 bases and J 3 bases; bases outside gene matches: 3. CDR3 length equals 14 residues. Germline lookup yields CDR1 PRHDT and CDR2 FYEKMQ (reference sequence). The full variable domain, in which reference TRBV13 and TRBJ2-7 provide the parts outside the CDR3, is AAGVIQSPRHLIKEKRETATLKCYPIPRHDTVYWYQQGPGQDPQFLISFYEKMQSDKGSIPDRFSAQQFSDYHSELNMSSLELGDSALYFCASSRGTSGYEQYFGPGTRLTVT.